This entry describes one TCR beta chain. This sample stems from a study of T cells in Graves' hyperthyroidism and ophthalmopathy. Researchers took RNA transcripts and amplified the TCR beta CDR3 regions from them. HTBI primers were used for first-round RT-PCR of the TCR CDR3. TCRdb ran MiXCR on the multiplex PCR reads and lists one entry per CDR3 protein. This table has hundreds of thousands of distinct CDR3 sequences, roughly a sixth appearing once. Aged 18 to 65, the patients had hyperthyroidism that was newly diagnosed and had lasted under 2 months. The material sequenced was blood. This TCR derives from a woman in her fifties or sixties with Graves' hyperthyroidism that later progressed to Graves' ophthalmopathy.

The CDR3 region is CASRAHVSMGEQFF. The CDR3 nucleotides read TGTGCCAGCAGGGCCCACGTCAGTATGGGCGAGCAGTTCTTC. The V gene is TRBV6-1, the J gene TRBJ2-1; D gene ambiguous. The CDR3 has 14 amino acids. Trimming removed 6 bases from V and 10 bases from J, with 19 bases in between. The germline V gene has CDR1 MNHNS and CDR2 SASEGT.